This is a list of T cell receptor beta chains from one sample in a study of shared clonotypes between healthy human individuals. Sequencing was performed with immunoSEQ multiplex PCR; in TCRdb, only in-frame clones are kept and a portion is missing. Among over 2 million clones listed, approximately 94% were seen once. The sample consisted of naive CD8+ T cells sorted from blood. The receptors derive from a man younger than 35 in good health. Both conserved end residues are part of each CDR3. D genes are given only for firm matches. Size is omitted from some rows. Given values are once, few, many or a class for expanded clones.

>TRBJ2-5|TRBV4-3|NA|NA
CASGQDLGSTKETQYF
TGCGCCAGCGGCCAAGATCTAGGGTCGACGAAAGAGACCCAGTACTTC
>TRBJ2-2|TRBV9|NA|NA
CASSVEWSANTGELFF
TGTGCCAGCAGCGTAGAGTGGAGCGCGAACACCGGGGAGCTGTTTTTT
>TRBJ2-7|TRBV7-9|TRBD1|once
CASSLITFGTGLREQYF
TGTGCCAGCAGCTTAATAACATTTGGGACAGGGTTAAGAGAGCAGTACTTC
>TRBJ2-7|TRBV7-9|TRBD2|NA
CASTPEAGVLYEQYF
TGTGCCAGCACCCCCGAGGCGGGGGTCCTCTACGAGCAGTACTTC
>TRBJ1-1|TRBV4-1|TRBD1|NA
CASSLVLRGQANTEAFF
TGCGCCAGCAGCCTAGTTCTAAGAGGACAGGCGAACACTGAAGCTTTCTTT
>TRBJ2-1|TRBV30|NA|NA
CAWSVVSAGGGEQFF
TGTGCCTGGAGTGTAGTTAGTGCCGGCGGAGGTGAGCAGTTCTTC
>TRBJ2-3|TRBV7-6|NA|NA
CASSLSRSQGGWNTQYF
TGTGCCAGCAGCTTATCCCGGAGTCAAGGGGGGTGGAATACGCAGTATTTT
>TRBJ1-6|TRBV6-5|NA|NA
CASSYSSGLNSPLHF
TGTGCCAGCAGTTACTCTTCAGGCCTTAATTCACCCCTCCACTTT
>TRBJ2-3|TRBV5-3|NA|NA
CARTIAYQDDGADTQYF
TGTGCCAGAACCATAGCCTATCAGGACGATGGGGCAGATACGCAGTATTTT
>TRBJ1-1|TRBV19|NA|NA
CASSPARALEAFF
TGTGCCAGTAGTCCCGCTCGGGCACTTGAAGCTTTCTTT
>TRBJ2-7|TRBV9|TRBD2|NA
CASSVIAGGPPYEQYF
TGTGCCAGCAGCGTCATAGCGGGAGGGCCTCCCTACGAGCAGTACTTC
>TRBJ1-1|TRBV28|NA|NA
CASSPSTEAFF
TGTGCCAGCTCCCCGAGCACTGAAGCTTTCTTT